This passage covers 27 T cell receptor beta chains from one sample sequenced in a study of T cells after yellow fever vaccination. Using its own MiXCR run on the 5' RACE reads, TCRdb lists one record per CDR3 protein. Of some 350,000 distinct CDR3 sequences listed, around 6.4% were seen once; the top ten hold about 15%. This material consisted of PBMCs, taken 5 days after the yellow fever booster vaccination. The receptors derive from a man aged 25 to 45 who received the YFV17D yellow fever vaccine.

This clonotype turned up a few times. The V and J genes are TRBV19 and TRBJ2-5; D uncertain. V was trimmed by 11 bases and J by 6 bases, leaving 19 bases between them. The CDR3 totals 13 residues. The germline V gene encodes CDR1 LNHDA and CDR2 SQIVND (reference sequence). The CDR3 DNA reads as TGTGCCTCCTCCCGAGGCAGCGAGAAGACCCAGTACTTC. Its translation is CASSRGSEKTQYF.

This clonotype was seen repeatedly, ten times or more. V is TRBV6-2 or TRBV6-3 and J is TRBJ2-1; 8 bases line up with TRBD1. The trim removed 5 bases at V and 0 bases at J, leaving 9 bases unmatched. The CDR3 consists of 17 residues. CDR1 is MNHEY and CDR2 is SVGEGT in the germline V gene. DNA for the CDR3: TGTGCCAGCAGTGCCCACGGACAGGGCAGCTCCTACAATGAGCAGTTCTTC. This gives the protein CASSAHGQGSSYNEQFF.

This chain joins TRBV27 and TRBJ1-4; D gene unclear. Trimming took off 4 bases at V and 8 bases at J, with 17 bases between the two ends. In germline, CDR1 is MNHEY, CDR2 SMNVEV (reference sequence). This CDR3 spans 15 amino acids. CDR3 loop: CASSSNQAPPEKLFF. The CDR3 nucleotides read TGTGCCAGCAGTTCCAACCAGGCGCCCCCGGAAAAACTGTTTTTT.

In this sample, this clonotype turned up a few times. The J gene is TRBJ2-1, the V gene TRBV6-2 or TRBV6-3; a weak D match, TRBD1 (5 bases). Per the germline V gene, CDR1 is MNHEY and CDR2 is SVGEGT. The CDR3 has 16 residues. Trimming cost V 2 bases and J 0 bases, with 11 bases left between them. For the CDR3, the DNA is TGTGCCAGCAGTTACGGGGTGGACAACTCCTACAATGAGCAGTTCTTC. This translates into CASSYGVDNSYNEQFF.

Many counts were recorded for this clonotype. This chain uses TRBV3-1 with TRBJ2-5, with 8 bases lining up with TRBD1. Looked up from germline, CDR1 is LGHDT and CDR2 is YNNKEL (reference sequence). The CDR3 sequence is 13 residues long. The J segment lost 5 bases and the V segment lost 3 bases, leaving 2 bases of the junction unmatched. The CDR3 protein is CASSQYRGETQYF. DNA of the CDR3: TGTGCCAGCAGCCAGTACAGGGGGGAGACCCAGTACTTC.

This clonotype occurred a few times. The chain's CDR3 is CASSQSGLLRQFF. The DNA for the CDR3 is TGTGCCAGCAGCCAAAGCGGACTTCTTCGCCAGTTCTTC. The V gene is TRBV14, the J gene TRBJ2-1; tentative D call: TRBD2 (5 bases). The germline gives CDR1 SGHDN, CDR2 FVKESK. The V end was cut by 2 bases, the J end by 13 bases, with 15 bases between. The CDR3 runs to 13 residues.

This clonotype has a single count. Germline is not matched at one junction end, which may reflect a read error. The genes are TRBV20-1 and TRBJ2-2; a possible D gene is TRBD2 (5 bases). Germline values: CDR1 DFQATT, CDR2 SNEGSKA (reference sequence). This CDR3 comprises 16 residues. The CDR3 loop is CCALGAGAVGTGELFF. Here the CDR3 DNA reads TGCTGTGCTCTGGGTGCGGGCGCCGTCGGCACCGGGGAGCTGTTTTTT.

Remarks on this clonotype: Being one base from a much bigger clone, this may be a read error. The chain has TRBV10-3 and TRBJ2-1, with D possibly matching TRBD2 (6 bases). This CDR3 is 13 amino acids long. Germline CDR1 is ENHRY and CDR2 is SYGVKD. Here the CDR3 DNA reads TGTACCATCAGTGAGACATCAGTACTAGCTCGGTTCTTC. Encoded protein: CTISETSVLARFF.

On this clonotype: It may be a read error: a sequence one base away is much more abundant. The rearrangement links TRBV25-1 to TRBJ2-1, with D tentatively TRBD1 (6 bases). Germline V gives CDR1 MGHDK, CDR2 SYGVNS. The CDR3 consists of 13 residues. CDR3: CDSSESGVDEQFF. Here the CDR3 DNA reads TGTGACAGCAGTGAATCAGGGGTGGATGAGCAGTTCTTC.

This clonotype was seen at least ten times. CDR3 amino acids: CASKTGTGHYEQYF. DNA for the CDR3: TGTGCCAGCAAAACCGGGACAGGTCACTACGAGCAGTACTTC. The chain recombines TRBV12-3 or TRBV12-4 with TRBJ2-7, with 8 bases matching TRBD1. The CDR3 is 14 amino acids. The junction had 8 bases not matched to a gene; V was cut back by 7 bases and J by 3 bases.

This clonotype was seen at least ten times. The chain is built from TRBV28 and TRBJ1-1; no definite D call. V lost 4 bases, J lost 4 bases, and 10 bases lay in between. Germline V gene data show CDR1 as MDHEN and CDR2 as SYDVKM. The CDR3 spans 13 residues. As DNA, the CDR3 is TGTGCCAGCAGTTATGAGCCCGGCACTGAAGCTTTCTTT. Translation: CASSYEPGTEAFF.

The rearrangement joins TRBV18 to TRBJ1-2; 8 nucleotides match TRBD1. This CDR3 is built from 15 residues. V shed 2 bases, J shed 4 bases, and the junction held 6 bases outside the gene matches. In germline, CDR1 is KGHSH, CDR2 LQKENI. The CDR3 spells CASSPTGQEIYGYTF. In nucleotides, the CDR3 is TGTGCCAGCTCACCAACGGGACAGGAAATCTATGGCTACACCTTC.

This clonotype was found a few times. The V and J genes are TRBV12-3 or TRBV12-4 and TRBJ2-1, with 7 bases aligning to TRBD1. With V trimmed by 7 bases and J by 5 bases, 11 bases remained unmatched. The CDR3 spans 15 residues. The CDR3: CASNIHRDRDNEQFF. In DNA, the CDR3 is TGTGCCAGCAATATCCACCGGGACAGAGACAATGAGCAGTTCTTC.

V gene TRBV12-3 or TRBV12-4 combines with J gene TRBJ2-7, with D perhaps matching TRBD2 (5 bases). Trimming shortened V by 5 bases and J by 4 bases, and 15 bases separated the two germline ends. This CDR3 contains 14 residues. CDR3 sequence: CASSPSGSFYEQYF. The CDR3 nucleotides read TGTGCCAGCAGTCCCAGTGGGAGCTTTTACGAGCAGTACTTC.

In its sample, this clonotype was seen many times. The chain joins TRBV6-1 to TRBJ2-4, with 11 bases matching TRBD2. The junction had 4 bases not matched to a gene; V was cut back by 6 bases and J by 0 bases. This CDR3 contains 16 residues. Germline V lookup: CDR1 MNHNS, CDR2 SASEGT. CDR3 bases: TGTGCCAGCAGCGAGGGACTAGCGGCAGCCAAAAACATTCAGTACTTC. It specifies CASSEGLAAAKNIQYF.

This chain links TRBV4-1 with TRBJ2-7; TRBD2 agrees at 8 bases. The ends lost 0 bases at V and 3 bases at J; junction bases unmatched: 4. The CDR3 totals 15 residues. Germline CDR1 reads MGHRA; CDR2 reads YSYEKL. The CDR3 region is CASSQDRGGLYEQYF. The CDR3, as DNA: TGCGCCAGCAGCCAAGATCGGGGGGGCCTCTACGAGCAGTACTTC.

This clonotype was detected ten times or more. The chain combines TRBV10-3 with TRBJ2-1; D is undetermined. Trimming pared 4 bases from V and 8 bases from J, leaving 15 bases between. The CDR3 totals 14 residues. Per germline, CDR1 ENHRY and CDR2 SYGVKD. The chain's CDR3 is CAISVGGTVYEQFF. For the CDR3, the DNA is TGTGCCATCAGTGTCGGTGGAACCGTCTATGAGCAGTTCTTC.

This clonotype was seen at least ten times. This rearrangement joins TRBV20-1 to TRBJ2-1; possible D gene TRBD2, 5 bases. V was shortened by 6 bases and J by 7 bases, with 25 bases between the two germline ends. Looked up from germline, CDR1 is DFQATT and CDR2 is SNEGSKA (reference sequence). The CDR3 runs 16 residues. As DNA, the CDR3 is TGCAGTGCCCGGAGCGACCTAGCAGACGCCGGGAATGAGCAGTTCTTC. Translation: CSARSDLADAGNEQFF.

This clonotype was counted only a few times. V and J are TRBV30 and TRBJ2-1; TRBD2 matches at 14 bases. Germline V gene sequence: CDR1 GTSNPN, CDR2 SVGIG (reference sequence). V lost 1 base to trimming and J lost 7 bases; unmatched junction nucleotides: 27. The CDR3 loop spans 23 amino acids. CDR3: CAWSAWAQNRGTSGRDRGNEQFF. CDR3 sequence (DNA): TGTGCCTGGAGTGCCTGGGCCCAAAACAGGGGGACTAGCGGGAGAGATAGGGGGAATGAGCAGTTCTTC.

This clonotype was seen a few times. The V and J genes are TRBV3-1 and TRBJ2-2; the match to TRBD1 covers 10 bases. This CDR3 has 16 amino acids. V dropped 4 bases and J dropped 7; count of bases not matched to a gene: 9. Germline assignment: CDR1 LGHDT and CDR2 YNNKEL (reference sequence). CDR3 sequence reads: CASSPYPGTGVGELFF. The CDR3 region has the DNA TGTGCCAGCAGCCCCTACCCCGGGACAGGGGTCGGGGAGCTGTTTTTT.

This clonotype was counted at least ten times. This chain connects TRBV7-6 to TRBJ2-5; TRBD2 is a possible D gene (6 bases). Trimming cost V 3 bases and J 4 bases, with 15 bases left between them. This CDR3 has 15 amino acids. Germline-derived CDR1 and CDR2 are SGHVS and FNYEAQ. CDR3 residues: CASSLGGGLRETQYF. DNA of the CDR3: TGTGCCAGCAGCTTGGGAGGAGGGTTGAGAGAGACCCAGTACTTC.

V is TRBV19 and J is TRBJ2-4; unclear D gene. Trimming stripped 10 bases from V and 10 bases from J, with 23 bases between. The V gene's germline CDR1 is LNHDA and CDR2 SQIVND (reference sequence). This CDR3 spans 14 amino acids. The CDR3 DNA sequence: TGTGCCACCCGTCCGGAGACGAGCAACCGTATTCAGTACTTC. It translates to CATRPETSNRIQYF.

Only a few counts were recorded for this clonotype. The chain couples TRBV6-2 or TRBV6-3 to TRBJ2-7; D gene unclear. The germline V gene has CDR1 MNHEY and CDR2 SVGEGT. V was pared by 4 bases and J by 6 bases, with 10 bases between. The CDR3 runs 12 residues. The CDR3 is CASSSPRPEQYF. CDR3 nucleotide sequence: TGTGCCAGCAGTTCTCCCCGACCCGAGCAGTACTTC.

The chain combines TRBV5-5 with TRBJ2-7, with a possible D match to TRBD1 (7 bases). The CDR3 sequence is 14 residues long. The germline CDR1 and CDR2 sequences are SGHKS and YYEKEE (reference sequence). V was pared by 2 bases and J by 3 bases, with 12 bases between. The CDR3 nucleotides read TGTGCCAGCAGCTTCGTCCAGGGGGGCTACGAGCAGTACTTC. Translating it yields CASSFVQGGYEQYF.

This clonotype has at least ten counts. J is TRBJ2-5 and V is TRBV7-2; the D is unclear. From germline, CDR1 is SGHTA and CDR2 FQGNSA. This CDR3 is 14 amino acids long. V was trimmed by 3 bases and J by 2 bases, leaving 10 bases between them. The CDR3 DNA sequence: TGTGCCAGCAGCTTTTCCACAGAACAAGAGACCCAGTACTTC. It encodes CASSFSTEQETQYF.

This clonotype was seen ten or more times. This sequence joins TRBV7-2 and TRBJ2-7, with D possibly being TRBD2 (5 bases). CDR1 SGHTA and CDR2 FQGNSA come from the germline V gene. The V end was cut by 4 bases, the J end by 2 bases, with 15 bases between. This CDR3 contains 15 residues. Written as DNA, the CDR3 is TGTGCCAGCAGCTATGGACTTATTATCGCCTACGAGCAGTACTTC. This codes for CASSYGLIIAYEQYF.

This clonotype has more than one count but fewer than ten. DNA for the CDR3: TGTGCCAGCAGCTTGGGGAGGGGTCCACTAACCCACAATGAGCAGTTCTTC. Encoded protein: CASSLGRGPLTHNEQFF. The J gene is TRBJ2-1, the V gene TRBV7-2; 7 bases map to TRBD2. Germline trimming cut 3 bases from V and 5 bases from J; bases unmatched to any gene: 13. The CDR3 spans 17 residues. CDR1 is SGHTA and CDR2 is FQGNSA in the germline V gene.